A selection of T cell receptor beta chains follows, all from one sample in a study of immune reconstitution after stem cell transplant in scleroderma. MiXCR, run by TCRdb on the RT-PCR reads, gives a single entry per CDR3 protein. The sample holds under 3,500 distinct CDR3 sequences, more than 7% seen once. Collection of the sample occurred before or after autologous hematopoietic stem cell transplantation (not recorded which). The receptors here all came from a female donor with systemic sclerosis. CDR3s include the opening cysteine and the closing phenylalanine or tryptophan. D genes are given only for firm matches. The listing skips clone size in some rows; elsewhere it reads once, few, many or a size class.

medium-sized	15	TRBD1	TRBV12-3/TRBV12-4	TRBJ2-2	CASSPDRAGTGELFF	TGTGCCAGCAGCCCGGACAGGGCTGGTACCGGGGAGCTGTTTTTT
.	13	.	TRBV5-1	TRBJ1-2	CASSPGDDYGYTF	TGCGCCAGCAGCCCGGGGGACGACTATGGCTACACCTTC
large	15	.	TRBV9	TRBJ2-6	CASSSLGSGANVLTF	TGTGCCAGCAGCTCCCTGGGCTCTGGGGCCAACGTCCTGACTTTC
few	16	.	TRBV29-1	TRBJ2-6	CSVRQSVISGANVLTF	TGCAGCGTGAGACAGTCCGTAATCTCTGGGGCCAACGTCCTGACTTTC
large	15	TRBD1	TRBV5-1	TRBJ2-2	CASSPRQGSTGELFF	TGCGCCAGCAGCCCCAGACAGGGATCCACCGGGGAGCTGTTTTTT
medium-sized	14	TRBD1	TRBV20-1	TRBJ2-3	CSASTGGATDTQYF	TGCAGTGCCTCGACAGGGGGCGCGACAGATACGCAGTATTTT
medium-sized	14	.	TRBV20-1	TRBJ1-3	CSARGGDTGNTIYF	TGCAGTGCTAGGGGCGGGGACACTGGAAACACCATATATTTT
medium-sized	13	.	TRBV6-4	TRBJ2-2	CASSDSSTGELFF	TGTGCCAGCAGTGACTCTAGCACCGGGGAGCTGTTTTTT
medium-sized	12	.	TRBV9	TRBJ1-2	CASSVGAGGYTF	TGTGCCAGCAGCGTAGGGGCGGGTGGCTACACCTTC
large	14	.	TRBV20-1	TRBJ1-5	CSARGGYSNQPQHF	TGCAGTGCTAGAGGCGGGTATAGCAATCAGCCCCAGCATTTT
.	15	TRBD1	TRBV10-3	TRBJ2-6	CATGQGNSGANVLTF	TGTGCCACGGGACAGGGCAACTCTGGGGCCAACGTCCTGACTTTC
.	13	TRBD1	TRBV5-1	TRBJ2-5	CASTTTGTETQYF	TGCGCCAGCACCACGACAGGGACAGAGACCCAGTACTTC
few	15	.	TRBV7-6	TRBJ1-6	CASSLMAGDNSPLHF	TGTGCCAGCAGCTTGATGGCAGGGGACAATTCACCCCTCCACTTT
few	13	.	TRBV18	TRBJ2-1	CASSPLAGYEQFF	TGTGCCAGCTCACCATTGGCGGGGTATGAGCAGTTCTTC
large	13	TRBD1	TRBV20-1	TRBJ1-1	CSAGETGGPEAFF	TGCAGTGCTGGGGAGACAGGGGGCCCTGAAGCTTTCTTT
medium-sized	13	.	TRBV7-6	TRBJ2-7	CASSPKGRYEQYF	TGTGCCAGCAGCCCAAAGGGGAGGTACGAGCAGTACTTC
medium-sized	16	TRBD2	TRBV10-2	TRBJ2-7	CASRTSGEASSYEQYF	TGCGCCAGCAGGACTAGCGGGGAGGCTAGCTCCTACGAGCAGTACTTC
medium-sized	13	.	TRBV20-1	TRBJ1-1	CSARTWVNTEAFF	TGCAGTGCTAGAACTTGGGTGAACACTGAAGCTTTCTTT
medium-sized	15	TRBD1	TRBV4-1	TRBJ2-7	CASSRGRGSSYEQYF	TGCGCCAGCAGCCGTGGCAGGGGGAGCTCCTACGAGCAGTACTTC
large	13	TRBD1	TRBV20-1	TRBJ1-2	CSARGGQGNGYTF	TGCAGTGCTAGAGGAGGACAGGGGAATGGCTACACCTTC
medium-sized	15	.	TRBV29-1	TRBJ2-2	CSATPGAGNTGELFF	TGCAGCGCAACCCCGGGGGCAGGGAACACCGGGGAGCTGTTTTTT
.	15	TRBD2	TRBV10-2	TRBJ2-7	CASSESSGGVYEQYF	TGCGCCAGCAGTGAGTCGAGCGGGGGGGTCTACGAGCAGTACTTC
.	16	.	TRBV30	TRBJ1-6	CAWSTPRRSYNSPLHF	TGTGCCTGGAGTACCCCCAGACGGAGCTATAATTCACCCCTCCACTTT
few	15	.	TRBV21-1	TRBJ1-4	CASSKQDRGAEKLFF	TGTGCCAGCAGCAAACAGGACAGGGGAGCGGAAAAACTGTTTTTT
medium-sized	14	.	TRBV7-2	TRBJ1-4	CASSLAGTAEKLFF	TGTGCCAGCAGCTTAGCCGGGACGGCCGAAAAACTGTTTTTT
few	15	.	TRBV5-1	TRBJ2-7	CASSLGGRRSYEQYF	TGCGCCAGCAGCTTGGGAGGCAGGAGATCCTACGAGCAGTACTTC
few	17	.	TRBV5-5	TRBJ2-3	CASSLGRHDQGMDTQYF	TGTGCCAGCAGCTTGGGCCGTCACGACCAGGGGATGGATACGCAGTATTTT
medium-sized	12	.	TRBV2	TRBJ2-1	CASSDRGFEQFF	TGTGCCAGCAGTGACAGGGGCTTTGAGCAGTTCTTC
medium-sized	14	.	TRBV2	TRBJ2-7	CASSERASSYEQYF	TGTGCCAGCAGTGAAAGGGCCAGCTCCTACGAGCAGTACTTC
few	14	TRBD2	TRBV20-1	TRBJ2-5	CSARTSGGQETQYF	TGCAGTGCTAGGACTAGCGGGGGTCAAGAGACCCAGTACTTC
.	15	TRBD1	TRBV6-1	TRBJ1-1	CASSGTGAMSTEAFF	TGTGCCAGCAGCGGGACAGGGGCTATGAGCACTGAAGCTTTCTTT
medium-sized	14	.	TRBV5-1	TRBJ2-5	CASSLDSRGETQYF	TGCGCCAGCAGCTTGGACTCGCGAGGGGAGACCCAGTACTTC
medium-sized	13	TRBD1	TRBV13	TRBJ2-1	CASSLGGTAEQFF	TGTGCCAGCAGCTTAGGCGGGACAGCCGAGCAGTTCTTC
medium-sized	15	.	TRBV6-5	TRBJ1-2	CASSSLFDRNYGYTF	TGTGCCAGCAGTTCCCTGTTCGACAGGAACTATGGCTACACCTTC
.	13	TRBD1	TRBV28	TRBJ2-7	CAILTGSPYEQYF	TGTGCCATCCTGACAGGGAGTCCCTACGAGCAGTACTTC
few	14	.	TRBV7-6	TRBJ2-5	CASSSRTAQETQYF	TGTGCCAGCAGCTCTAGGACAGCCCAAGAGACCCAGTACTTC
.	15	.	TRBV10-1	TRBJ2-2	CASSLDSANTGELFF	TGCGCCAGCAGCCTGGACAGCGCGAACACCGGGGAGCTGTTTTTT
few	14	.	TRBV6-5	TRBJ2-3	CASSYSTGPDTQYF	TGTGCCAGCAGTTACTCGACTGGGCCAGATACGCAGTATTTT
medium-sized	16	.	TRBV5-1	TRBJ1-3	CASSLGHRTEGNTIYF	TGCGCCAGCAGCTTGGGACACCGGACCGAAGGAAACACCATATATTTT
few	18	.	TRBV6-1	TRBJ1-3	CASRHRLETPYSGNTIYF	TGTGCCAGCAGACACAGGCTGGAGACCCCGTACTCTGGAAACACCATATATTTT
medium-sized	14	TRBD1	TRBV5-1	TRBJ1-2	CASSTGTGSYGYTF	TGCGCCAGCAGCACCGGGACAGGGTCCTATGGCTACACCTTC
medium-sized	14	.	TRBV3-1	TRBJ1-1	CASSQVVGGTEAFF	TGTGCCAGCAGCCAAGTCGTGGGGGGGACTGAAGCTTTCTTT
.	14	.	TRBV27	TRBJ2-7	CASRWGPAVYEQYF	TGTGCCAGCCGTTGGGGGCCCGCCGTCTACGAGCAGTACTTC
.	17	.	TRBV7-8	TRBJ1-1	CASSLGLPGTPNTEAFF	TGTGCCAGCAGCTTAGGCCTTCCCGGGACACCGAACACTGAAGCTTTCTTT
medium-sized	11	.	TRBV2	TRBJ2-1	CASSQGNEQFF	TGTGCCAGCAGCCAGGGGAATGAGCAGTTCTTC
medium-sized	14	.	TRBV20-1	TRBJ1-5	CSARDGSSNQPQHF	TGCAGTGCTAGAGATGGAAGTAGCAATCAGCCCCAGCATTTT
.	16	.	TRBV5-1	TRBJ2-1	CASSLEGRGFYNEQFF	TGCGCCAGCAGCTTGGAGGGCAGGGGATTTTACAATGAGCAGTTCTTC
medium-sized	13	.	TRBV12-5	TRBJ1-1	CASGFGGLTEAFF	TGTGCTAGTGGTTTTGGGGGACTCACTGAAGCTTTCTTT
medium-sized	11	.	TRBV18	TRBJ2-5	CASSSQETQYF	TGTGCCAGCTCATCCCAAGAGACCCAGTACTTC
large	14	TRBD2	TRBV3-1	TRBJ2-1	CASSQQRTSHEQFF	TGTGCCAGCAGCCAACAACGGACTAGCCATGAGCAGTTCTTC